The clone carrying this TCR beta chain was counted between two and nine times. V lost 1 base to trimming and J lost 0 bases, with 16 bases between them. The CDR3 is 18 amino acids. Germline CDR1 is SGHAT and CDR2 is FQNNGV. Authors' analysis steps: Amplification of reference gene primers provided the estimated nucleated cell counts. Profiled with immunoSEQ multiplex PCR; TCRdb holds only in-frame clones, not every one. From that table come the V and J calls and clone size; the DNA was used to work out D and trimming. The sample contains some 140,000 clones, approximately 80% of which appear only once. The record originates from a study of blood T cell repertoires in COVID-19. Background on the study: Italy, Spain and the United States were the sources of the convalescent and acute COVID-19 samples. Sources were T cells, B-cell-depleted T cells, or PBMCs; the material itself was cDNA or gDNA.

The gene calls are TRBV11-2 and TRBJ2-4; a weak D match, TRBD1 (5 bases). The sequenced material came from peripheral blood. The clonotype originates from a man between 60 and 70 years old who had recovered from COVID-19. CDR3 nucleotides: TGTGCCAGCAGCTTAGGTCTGAGAAGACAGCTAGCCAAAAACATTCAGTACTTC. Translating gives CASSLGLRRQLAKNIQYF.